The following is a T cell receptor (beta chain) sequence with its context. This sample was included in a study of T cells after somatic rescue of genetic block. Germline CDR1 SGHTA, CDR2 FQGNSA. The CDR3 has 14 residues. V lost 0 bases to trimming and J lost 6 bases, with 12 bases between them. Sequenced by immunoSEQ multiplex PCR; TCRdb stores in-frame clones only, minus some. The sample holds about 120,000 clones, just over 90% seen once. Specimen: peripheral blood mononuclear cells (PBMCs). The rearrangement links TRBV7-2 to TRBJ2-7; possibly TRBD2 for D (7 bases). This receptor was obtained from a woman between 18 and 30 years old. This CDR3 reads CASSLAGGLPEQYF. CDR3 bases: TGTGCCAGCAGCTTAGCGGGGGGGCTTCCCGAGCAGTACTTC.